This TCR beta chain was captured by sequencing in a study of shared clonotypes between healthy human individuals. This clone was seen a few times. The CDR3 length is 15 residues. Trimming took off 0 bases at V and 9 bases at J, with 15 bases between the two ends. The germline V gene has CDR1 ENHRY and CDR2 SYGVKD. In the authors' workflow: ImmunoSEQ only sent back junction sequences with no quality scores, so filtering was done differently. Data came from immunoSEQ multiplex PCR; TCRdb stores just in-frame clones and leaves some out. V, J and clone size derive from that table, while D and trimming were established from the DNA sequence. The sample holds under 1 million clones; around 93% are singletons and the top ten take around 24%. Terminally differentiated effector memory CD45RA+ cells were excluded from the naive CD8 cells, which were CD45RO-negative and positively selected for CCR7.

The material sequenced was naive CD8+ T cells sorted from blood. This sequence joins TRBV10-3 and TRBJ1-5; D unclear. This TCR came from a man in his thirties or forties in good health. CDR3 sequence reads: CAISESFSVEGPQHF. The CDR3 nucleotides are TGTGCCATCAGTGAGTCATTCAGCGTCGAGGGGCCCCAGCATTTT.